The present entry profiles one T cell receptor (beta chain) with its context. TCRdb's table, derived via immunoSEQ multiplex PCR, lists solely in-frame clones and lacks some. This table has fewer than 110,000 clones, roughly 90% appearing once. This specimen belongs to a study of blood T cell repertoires in COVID-19. This CDR3 is 14 amino acids long. Germline V lookup: CDR1 SGDLS, CDR2 YYNGEE. V shed 3 bases and J 0 bases; nucleotides not matched to a gene: 3. The sequencing sample was made of peripheral blood. The receptor comes from a man aged 35 to 55 with active or convalescent COVID-19. V is TRBV9 and J is TRBJ2-7, with 7 positions matching TRBD1. DNA for the CDR3: TGTGCCAGCAGCGCCCGGGACAGCTCCTACGAGCAGTACTTC. It is translated as CASSARDSSYEQYF.